One and the same sample provided the 17 T cell receptor beta chains below, sequenced in a study of lymphopenia after photon versus proton radiotherapy. TCRdb keeps only in-frame clones here, not all; method: immunoSEQ multiplex PCR. Among 22,000 or so clones listed, just under 85% were seen once. Sequenced here: peripheral blood, sampled from a patient treated with photon-based radiotherapy. Source of these receptors: a woman aged 45-65 years with pancreatic cancer.

The chain is built from TRBV28 and TRBJ2-7; 14 bases align to TRBD2. Germline CDR1 MDHEN, CDR2 SYDVKM. CDR3 size: 17 residues. V trimming: 4 bases; J trimming: 1 base; junction bases outside the gene matches: 6. The CDR3 nucleotides read TGTGCCAGCAGTTCCAGTGGACTAGCGGGGGGATCCTACGAGCAGTACTTC. It specifies CASSSSGLAGGSYEQYF.

This chain uses TRBV6-1 with TRBJ1-1, with 7 bases identical to TRBD1. In germline, CDR1 is MNHNS, CDR2 SASEGT. CDR3 length equals 14 residues. Losses at the gene ends were 6 bases for V and 3 bases for J; bases not matched to a gene: 7. DNA for the CDR3: TGTGCCAGCAGCCGACAGGGTGGGGACACTGAAGCTTTCTTT. Amino acid sequence: CASSRQGGDTEAFF.

This chain connects TRBV6-6 to TRBJ1-5, with D hard to call. Trimming stripped 10 bases from V and 0 bases from J, with 10 bases between. From germline, CDR1 is MNHNY and CDR2 SVGAGI (reference sequence). This CDR3 is built from 13 residues. CDR3 bases: TGTGCCATCGAAAGAGATAGCAATCAGCCCCAGCATTTT. Translated: CAIERDSNQPQHF.

This chain connects TRBV13 to TRBJ2-3, with 8 positions matching TRBD2. Germline-derived CDR1 and CDR2 are PRHDT and FYEKMQ (reference sequence). The CDR3 covers 16 residues. V dropped 5 bases and J dropped 2; count of bases not matched to a gene: 9. The CDR3 DNA reads TGTGCCAGCAGCCCAACCCACGGGAGGGCCACAGATACGCAGTATTTT. Its protein product is CASSPTHGRATDTQYF.

The chain recombines TRBV9 with TRBJ2-3; no clear D. Per germline, CDR1 SGDLS and CDR2 YYNGEE. This CDR3 region has 14 residues. The germline V and J ends were trimmed by 4 bases and 0 bases, with 9 bases remaining between them. CDR3 coding DNA: TGTGCCAGCAGCCGTGTGGCCAGCACAGATACGCAGTATTTT. Translation gives CASSRVASTDTQYF.

The rearrangement joins TRBV29-1 to TRBJ2-3, with D unresolved. With 8 bases removed from V and 5 bases from J, the gap between germline ends came to 14 bases. The CDR3 consists of 12 residues. CDR1 is SQVTM and CDR2 is ANQGSEA in the germline V gene. The CDR3 loop is CSLARMGDTQYF. The CDR3 coding sequence is TGCAGCTTGGCGAGGATGGGAGATACGCAGTATTTT.

This chain connects TRBV5-1 to TRBJ2-3; D not resolved. The CDR3 loop spans 13 amino acids. V lost 0 bases to trimming and J lost 4 bases, with 6 bases between them. From germline, CDR1 is SGHRS and CDR2 YFSETQ. The CDR3 sequence is CASSLGVADTQYF. CDR3 in DNA: TGCGCCAGCAGCTTGGGGGTAGCAGATACGCAGTATTTT. Full variable domain (missing parts from reference TRBV5-1 and TRBJ2-3): KAGVTQTPRYLIKTRGQQVTLSCSPISGHRSVSWYQQTPGQGLQFLFEYFSETQRNKGNFPGRFSGRQFSNSRSEMNVSTLELGDSALYLCASSLGVADTQYFGPGTRLTVL.

This clone was picked up one time. This chain connects TRBV25-1 to TRBJ1-5, with no clear D. The CDR3 sequence is 13 residues long. Germline assignment: CDR1 MGHDK and CDR2 SYGVNS. The V and J ends lost 2 bases and 2 bases respectively, with 4 bases between them. The chain's CDR3 is CASSEPGNQPQHF. The CDR3 DNA reads as TGTGCCAGCAGTGAACCTGGCAATCAGCCCCAGCATTTT.

CDR3 region: CASSYSGPGQGYEQYF. The CDR3 nucleotides are TGTGCCAGCAGTTACTCCGGTCCTGGACAGGGCTACGAGCAGTACTTC. The rearrangement joins TRBV6-5 to TRBJ2-7, with TRBD1 matching over 8 bases. Trimming cost V 0 bases and J 3 bases; bases outside gene matches: 7. Germline lookup yields CDR1 MNHEY and CDR2 SVGAGI. The CDR3 consists of 16 residues.

The chain employs TRBV5-1 and TRBJ2-1, with no clear D. V shed 0 bases and J shed 4 bases, with 8 bases lying between them. The CDR3 has 14 amino acids. Germline lookup yields CDR1 SGHRS and CDR2 YFSETQ. CDR3 DNA sequence: TGCGCCAGCAGCTTGGTACCTGGGTACAATGAGCAGTTCTTC. It yields the protein CASSLVPGYNEQFF.

The rearrangement links TRBV27 to TRBJ2-2; the D gene is possibly TRBD2 (7 bases). CDR3 length: 16 residues. Germline values: CDR1 MNHEY, CDR2 SMNVEV (reference sequence). V lost 1 base and J 4 bases, leaving 13 bases between the germline ends. CDR3 sequence (DNA): TGTGCCAGCAGTTTATATGGGGGAGGGGGCACCGGGGAGCTGTTTTTT. Its protein product is CASSLYGGGGTGELFF.

This clone was seen a single time. The rearrangement uses TRBV6-1 and TRBJ2-1; unclear D gene. CDR3 size: 14 residues. The V and J ends lost 5 bases and 5 bases respectively, with 13 bases between them. Germline values: CDR1 MNHNS, CDR2 SASEGT. The CDR3 sequence is CASSRGPQDNEQFF. DNA for the CDR3: TGTGCCAGCAGTCGCGGCCCGCAGGACAATGAGCAGTTCTTC.

This sequence joins TRBV28 and TRBJ1-2; D perhaps matches TRBD1 (6 bases). Looked up from germline, CDR1 is MDHEN and CDR2 is SYDVKM. Trimming pared 5 bases from V and 0 bases from J, leaving 16 bases between. The CDR3 is 16 residues long. CDR3 in DNA: TGTGCCAGCAGTACCCCCGCAGGGGCTTCTAACTATGGCTACACCTTC. Translating it yields CASSTPAGASNYGYTF.

This clone turned up a few times. The chain links TRBV6-6 to TRBJ1-4; possibly TRBD1 for D (5 bases). The germline CDR1 and CDR2 sequences are MNHNY and SVGAGI (reference sequence). The CDR3 has 13 amino acids. V was clipped by 2 bases and J by 7 bases, with 8 bases between them. The CDR3 sequence: CASSYGDVEKLFF. CDR3 DNA sequence: TGTGCCAGCAGTTACGGGGACGTTGAAAAACTGTTTTTT.

The sample holds a few counts of this clone. The rearrangement joins TRBV5-1 to TRBJ1-1; unclear D gene. Germline lookup yields CDR1 SGHRS and CDR2 YFSETQ. The CDR3 contains 14 residues. Trimming stripped 4 bases from V and 0 bases from J, with 10 bases between. This CDR3 reads CASSRDQLNTEAFF. The CDR3 nucleotides read TGCGCCAGCAGCCGGGATCAGCTGAACACTGAAGCTTTCTTT.

This clone appeared a single time. The chain combines TRBV11-2 with TRBJ1-5; D is unclear. The germline V gene has CDR1 SGHAT and CDR2 FQNNGV. There are 13 residues in the CDR3. Trimming removed 4 bases at V and 4 bases at J, with 8 bases between. CDR3: CASSSQRNQPQHF. The CDR3 DNA reads TGTGCCAGCAGCTCCCAGCGTAATCAGCCCCAGCATTTT.

This clone has a handful of counts. J is TRBJ2-1 and V is TRBV9; 8 bases line up with TRBD1. Germline V lookup: CDR1 SGDLS, CDR2 YYNGEE. With V trimmed by 5 bases and J by 4 bases, 8 bases remained unmatched. The CDR3 sequence is 15 residues long. The CDR3 bases are TGTGCCAGCAGTCTGGACAGGGCGACTTACAATGAGCAGTTCTTC. It encodes CASSLDRATYNEQFF.